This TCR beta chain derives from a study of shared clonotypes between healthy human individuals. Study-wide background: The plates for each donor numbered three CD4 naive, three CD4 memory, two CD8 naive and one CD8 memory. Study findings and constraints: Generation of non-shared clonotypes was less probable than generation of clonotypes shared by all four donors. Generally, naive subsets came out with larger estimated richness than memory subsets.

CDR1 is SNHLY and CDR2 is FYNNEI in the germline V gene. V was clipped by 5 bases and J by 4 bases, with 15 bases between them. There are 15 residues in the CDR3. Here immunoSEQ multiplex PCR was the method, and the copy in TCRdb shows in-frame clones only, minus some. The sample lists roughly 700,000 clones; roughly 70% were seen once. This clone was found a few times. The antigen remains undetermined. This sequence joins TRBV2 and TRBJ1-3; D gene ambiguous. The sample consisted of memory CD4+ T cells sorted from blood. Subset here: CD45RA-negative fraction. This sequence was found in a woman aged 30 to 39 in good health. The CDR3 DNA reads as TGTGCCAGCAGTCGAGGACTGAGCCTAGGAAACACCATATATTTT. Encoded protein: CASSRGLSLGNTIYF.